This TCR beta chain was recorded in a study of shared clonotypes between healthy human individuals (dated by TCRdb to 2019 to 2021). General notes on the study: The cohort included a few men and a couple of women between 18 and 49 years of age. For each donor, CD4 naive and CD4 memory were each given three plates, CD8 naive was given two plates, and CD8 memory was given one plate. To estimate repertoire size and how much clonotypes are shared between individuals, the study performed deep sequencing of blood TCR repertoires from a few healthy adults. To increase sequencing depth and limit assay-specific biases, TCR repertoire library preparation and sequencing were carried out by different laboratories using diverse techniques. Per donor, leukapheresis produced somewhere between about 0.94 and 9.5 billion PBMCs. Paper-wide results and their limitations: Pairwise subsampling indicated that sequencing depth was expected to affect the degree of clonotype sharing among donors. When four donors were compared, the shared fraction of clonotypes was roughly 4.8% for naive CD4, around 3.6% for naive CD8, 2.3% for memory CD4, and roughly 0.43% for memory CD8. Compared with non-shared clonotypes, clonotypes shared by all four sorted-subset donors had higher generation probabilities. Sampling was limited to blood, and TCR repertoires in tissue likely differ from TCR repertoires in blood. Naive subsets generally had larger estimated clonotype richness than memory subsets did. The genetic and exposure-history diversity represented was limited by the small number of donors. Incomplete sequencing was indicated by rarefaction of sorted-subset datasets, despite the large sequencing depth.

The CDR3, cysteine through phenylalanine, is 14 amino acids long. Just CDR3 DNA is preserved here, 42 bases in frame from base 1. CDR1 and CDR2 were assigned from the germline V gene as MDHEN and SYDVKM. V is cut back by 5 bases and J by 6 bases, with 7 bases in the junction unmatched. The donors were healthy, HIV-negative adults who had no recently reported acute infections or vaccinations. Every donor was a Caucasian adult residing in Nashville, Tennessee, USA. Magnetic negative selection was used to enrich CD4+ T cells, after which naive cells were positively selected on CD45RA and the negative fraction became the memory subset. After blood collection by leukapheresis, PBMCs were isolated using Ficoll-Histopaque density gradient centrifugation and then cryopreserved in the vapor phase of liquid nitrogen. Analytical flow cytometry was used to check the purity and quantity of each magnetically sorted T cell population. Each sorted fraction had its genomic DNA isolated and then quantified by UV absorbance on a Nanodrop 2000c.

A note on this clone: The antigen it binds to is not known. Base qualities are not provided; no much larger clone lies one nucleotide away.

TCR CDR3 regions were amplified from genomic DNA by multiplex PCR using the deep immunoSEQ assay. For each cell subset, the extracted genomic DNA was distributed evenly across all wells of several immunoSEQ 96-well plates, and each plate served as one replicate. For sorted subsets, approximately 210 ng genomic DNA, equal to about 30,000 T cell genomes, was loaded into each replicate PCR. The purified libraries were quantified using a Qubit 3.0 fluorometer, sized with a Bioanalyzer 2100, and then quantified again using the KAPA Library Quantification kit. A separate single-read 150-cycle Illumina NextSeq 550 flow cell was used to sequence each immunoSEQ 96-well plate. The authors' pipeline ran thus. Because the immunoSEQ output held only junctional sequences and lacked quality scores, the filtering could not match the filtering applied to full-length reads. To assign V/J genes and CDR3, sequences were annotated using PyIR, a Python wrapper for IgBLAST v1.9, with IMGT germline references. Reads with weak V/J assignments (E-value above 1e-6), missing CDR3, stop codons, out-of-frame junctions, or ambiguous translated residues were removed. V3J clonotypes were defined by identical inferred V gene, J gene, and CDR3 amino acid sequence. Percentage overlap between repertoires was computed as shared unique clonotypes divided by the size of the smaller repertoire. RTK rarefaction, the Chao1 estimator, and Recon v2.1 estimates of unobserved clonotypes were used to assess repertoire richness. Generation probabilities were computed with OLGA for all TCRbeta clonotypes obtained by the gDNA method from a handful of donors. In TCRdb, the immuneACCESS table is reduced to in-frame sequences with V and J assigned. These tables do not hold every clone; where another copy was compared, an unresolved V gene accounts for under half, and the others remain unexplained. V, J and clone size derive from that table, while D and trimming were established from the DNA sequence. The sample includes about 1.1 million clones, with roughly 80% observed a single time. The ten largest clones represent roughly 0.82% of the sample.

The sequencing sample was made of memory CD4+ T cells from PBMCs. The cell subset or site label, read with the paper, signifies: CD45RA-negative fraction. This sequence was found in a man aged 18 to 29 in good health. Some clones in this sample may be carry-over from other donors' samples. This chain is built from TRBV28 and TRBJ1-3; TRBD1 agrees with 7 junctional bases. The DNA is as follows: TGTGCCAGCAGTCCCGGGACAGCAATAAACACCATATATTTT. The resulting protein is CASSPGTAINTIYF. The entire variable domain, with the stretches around the CDR3 drawn from the reference TRBV28 and TRBJ1-3 proteins, is DVKVTQSSRYLVKRTGEKVFLECVQDMDHENMFWYRQDPGLGLRLIYFSYDVKMKEKGDIPEGYSVSREKKERFSLILESASTNQTSMYLCASSPGTAINTIYFGEGSWLTVV.